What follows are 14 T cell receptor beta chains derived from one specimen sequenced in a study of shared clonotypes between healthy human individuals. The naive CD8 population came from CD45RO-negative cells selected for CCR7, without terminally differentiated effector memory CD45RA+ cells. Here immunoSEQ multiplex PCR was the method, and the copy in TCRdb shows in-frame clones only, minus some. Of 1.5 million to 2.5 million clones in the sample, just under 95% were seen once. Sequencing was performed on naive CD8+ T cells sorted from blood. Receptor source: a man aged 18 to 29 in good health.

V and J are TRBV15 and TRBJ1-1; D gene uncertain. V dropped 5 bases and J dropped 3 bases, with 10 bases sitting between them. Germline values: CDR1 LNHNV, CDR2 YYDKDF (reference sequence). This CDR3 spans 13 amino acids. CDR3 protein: CATSSAQYTEAFF. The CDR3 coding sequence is TGTGCCACCAGCTCCGCACAGTACACTGAAGCTTTCTTT.

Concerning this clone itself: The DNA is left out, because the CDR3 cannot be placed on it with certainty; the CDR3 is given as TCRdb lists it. CDR3 residues: CSVGPGLLYEQYF. The rearrangement joins TRBV29-1 to TRBJ2-7; the D segment call TRBD2 is taken from the table without a DNA check. The CDR3 comprises 13 residues, both ends counted. Germline V gene sequence: CDR1 SQVTM, CDR2 ANQGSEA.

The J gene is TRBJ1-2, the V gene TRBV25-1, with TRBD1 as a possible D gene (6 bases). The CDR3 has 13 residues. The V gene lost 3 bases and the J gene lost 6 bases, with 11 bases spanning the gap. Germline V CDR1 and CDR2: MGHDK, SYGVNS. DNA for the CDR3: TGTGCCAGCAGTGAGATAGGGGGGGATGGCTACACCTTC. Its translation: CASSEIGGDGYTF.

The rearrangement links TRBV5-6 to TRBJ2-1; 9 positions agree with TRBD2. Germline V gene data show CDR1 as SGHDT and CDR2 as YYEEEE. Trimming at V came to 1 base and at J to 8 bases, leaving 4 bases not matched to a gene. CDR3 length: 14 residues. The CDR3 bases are TGTGCCAGCAGCTTGTTACTAGCGGGCGATGAGCAGTTCTTC. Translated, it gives CASSLLLAGDEQFF.

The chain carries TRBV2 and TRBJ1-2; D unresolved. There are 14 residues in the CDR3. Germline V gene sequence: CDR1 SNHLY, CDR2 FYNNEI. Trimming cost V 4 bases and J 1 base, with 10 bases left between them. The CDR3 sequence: CASSVEGFNYGYTF. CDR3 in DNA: TGTGCCAGCAGTGTGGAGGGTTTTAACTATGGCTACACCTTC.

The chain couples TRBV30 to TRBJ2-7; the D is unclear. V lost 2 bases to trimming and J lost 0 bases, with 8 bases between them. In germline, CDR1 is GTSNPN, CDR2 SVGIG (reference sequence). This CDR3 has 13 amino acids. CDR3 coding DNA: TGTGCCTGGAGTCGAGGCTTCTCCTACGAGCAGTACTTC. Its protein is CAWSRGFSYEQYF.

This chain's CDR3 is CASSAYFSLQETQYF. The CDR3, as DNA: TGTGCCAGTAGTGCGTACTTTTCGCTCCAAGAGACCCAGTACTTC. This rearrangement joins TRBV19 to TRBJ2-5; D remains ambiguous. Trimming removed 5 bases from V and 1 base from J, with 14 bases in between. The CDR3 is made up of 15 amino acids. CDR1 LNHDA and CDR2 SQIVND come from the germline V gene (reference sequence).

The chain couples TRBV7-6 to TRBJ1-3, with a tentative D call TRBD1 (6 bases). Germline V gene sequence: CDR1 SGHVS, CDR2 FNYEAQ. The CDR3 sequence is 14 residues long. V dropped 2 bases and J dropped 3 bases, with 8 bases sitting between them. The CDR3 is CASSLRQDGNTIYF. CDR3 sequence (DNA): TGTGCCAGCAGCTTAAGACAGGATGGAAACACCATATATTTT. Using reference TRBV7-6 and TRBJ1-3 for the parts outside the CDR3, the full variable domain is GAGVSQSPRYKVTKRGQDVALRCDPISGHVSLYWYRQALGQGPEFLTYFNYEAQQDKSGLPNDRFSAERPEGSISTLTIQRTEQRDSAMYRCASSLRQDGNTIYFGEGSWLTVV.

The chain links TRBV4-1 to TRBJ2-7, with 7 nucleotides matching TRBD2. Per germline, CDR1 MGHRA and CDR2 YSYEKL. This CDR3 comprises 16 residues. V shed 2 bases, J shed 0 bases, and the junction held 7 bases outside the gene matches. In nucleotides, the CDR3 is TGCGCCAGCAGCCAAATCTGGCGGGAGAGCTCCTACGAGCAGTACTTC. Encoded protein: CASSQIWRESSYEQYF.

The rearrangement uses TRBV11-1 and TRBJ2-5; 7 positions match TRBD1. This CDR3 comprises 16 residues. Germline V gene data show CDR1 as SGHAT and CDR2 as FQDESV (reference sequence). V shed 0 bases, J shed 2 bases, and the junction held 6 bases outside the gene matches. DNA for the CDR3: TGTGCCAGCAGCTTAGCGGGACAGACAATGCAAGAGACCCAGTACTTC. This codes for CASSLAGQTMQETQYF.

This CDR3 is CASSLGTFNEAFF. The CDR3 DNA follows: TGTGCCAGCAGCCTCGGGACCTTTAATGAAGCTTTCTTT. The chain recombines TRBV7-2 with TRBJ1-1; TRBD1 might be the D (5 bases). Trimming left V 5 bases short and J 7 bases short, with 14 bases between. Germline lookup yields CDR1 SGHTA and CDR2 FQGNSA. This CDR3 has 13 residues.

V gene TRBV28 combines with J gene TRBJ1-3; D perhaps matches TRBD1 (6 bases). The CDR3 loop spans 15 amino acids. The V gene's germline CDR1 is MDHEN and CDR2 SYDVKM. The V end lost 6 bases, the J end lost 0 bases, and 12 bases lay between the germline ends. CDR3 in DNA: TGTGCCAGCAGATTGACAGGCAACTCTGGAAACACCATATATTTT. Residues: CASRLTGNSGNTIYF.

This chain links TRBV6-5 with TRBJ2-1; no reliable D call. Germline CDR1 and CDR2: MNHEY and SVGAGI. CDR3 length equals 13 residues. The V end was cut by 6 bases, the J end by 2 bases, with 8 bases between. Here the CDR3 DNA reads TGTGCCAGCAGCCCTAACACCTACAATGAGCAGTTCTTC. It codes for CASSPNTYNEQFF.

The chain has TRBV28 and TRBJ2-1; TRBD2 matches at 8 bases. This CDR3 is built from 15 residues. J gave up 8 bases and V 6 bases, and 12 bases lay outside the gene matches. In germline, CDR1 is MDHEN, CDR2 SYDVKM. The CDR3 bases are TGTGCCAGCAGCTACCGGGGGGGCCCGGTTGATGAGCAGTTCTTC. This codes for CASSYRGGPVDEQFF.